The 27 T cell receptor beta chains presented below share a single source sample, sequenced in a study of blood T cell repertoires in COVID-19. Sequenced by immunoSEQ multiplex PCR; TCRdb stores in-frame clones only, minus some. The sample has some 16,000 clones; around 87% are singletons. Sequencing was done on a sample of peripheral blood. Every receptor here comes from a human donor in a cohort sampled during active COVID-19.

The chain is built from TRBV6-6 and TRBJ2-1; 8 nucleotides align to TRBD2. V lost 7 bases to trimming and J lost 10 bases; unmatched junction nucleotides: 9. This CDR3 contains 13 residues. Germline V gives CDR1 MNHNY, CDR2 SVGAGI (reference sequence). Here the CDR3 DNA reads TGTGCCAGCACCCCGATGGTAGCGGGGGAGCAGTTCTTC. Residues: CASTPMVAGEQFF.

This clone was counted a single time. The genes are TRBV5-4 and TRBJ1-4; 7 bases match TRBD1. The CDR3 totals 15 residues. Germline CDR1 and CDR2: SGHNT and YYREEE (reference sequence). Trimming at V came to 3 bases and at J to 7 bases, leaving 9 bases not matched to a gene. Here the CDR3 reads CASSSWGRGFEKLFF. The CDR3 region has the DNA TGTGCCAGCAGCTCCTGGGGCAGGGGGTTTGAAAAACTGTTTTTT. The full variable domain, completed using reference TRBV5-4 and TRBJ1-4, is ETGVTQSPTHLIKTRGQQVTLRCSSQSGHNTVSWYQQALGQGPQFIFQYYREEENGRGNFPPRFSGLQFPNYSSELNVNALELDDSALYLCASSSWGRGFEKLFFGSGTQLSVL.

The V gene is TRBV27, the J gene TRBJ2-1, with D perhaps matching TRBD2 (6 bases). The V gene lost 1 base and the J gene lost 10 bases, with 17 bases spanning the gap. Germline V gene lookup returns CDR1 MNHEY and CDR2 SMNVEV (reference sequence). The length of the CDR3 is 15 residues. The CDR3 region is CASSLLSLAVGEQFF. The CDR3 nucleotides are TGTGCCAGCAGTTTATTGAGCTTAGCGGTTGGGGAGCAGTTCTTC.

This clone has a single count. V gene TRBV7-9 combines with J gene TRBJ1-2, with D hard to call. CDR1 SEHNR and CDR2 FQNEAQ come from the germline V gene (reference sequence). The V end was cut by 5 bases, the J end by 4 bases, with 14 bases between. There are 14 residues in the CDR3. CDR3 DNA: TGTGCCAGCAGCCCCGACACCCCGATCTATGGCTACACCTTC. It codes for CASSPDTPIYGYTF.

V is TRBV19 and J is TRBJ1-1; maybe TRBD1 (5 bases). Germline CDR1 and CDR2: LNHDA and SQIVND (reference sequence). V lost 5 bases and J 4 bases, leaving 20 bases between the germline ends. The CDR3 is made up of 16 amino acids. CDR3 in amino acids: CASSLYIRGDPTEAFF. CDR3 bases: TGTGCCAGTAGTCTCTACATCCGGGGGGATCCCACTGAAGCTTTCTTT.

This chain links TRBV19 with TRBJ1-2; 9 nucleotides align to TRBD1. This CDR3 contains 16 residues. Germline CDR1 LNHDA, CDR2 SQIVND (reference sequence). The V segment lost 7 bases and the J segment 5 bases; nucleotides outside the gene matches: 14. CDR3 sequence reads: CASTPGQGHRRYGYTF. The CDR3 nucleotides read TGTGCCAGTACTCCGGGACAGGGACACCGCCGATATGGCTACACCTTC.

The chain recombines TRBV19 with TRBJ2-4; perhaps TRBD1 as D (5 bases). This CDR3 is 19 amino acids long. Per germline, CDR1 LNHDA and CDR2 SQIVND (reference sequence). Trimming removed 1 base from V and 0 bases from J, with 19 bases in between. The CDR3 DNA reads TGTGCCAGTAGTATAGTAAGGCAGGTGAAGGGGATAGCCAAAAACATTCAGTACTTC. Residues: CASSIVRQVKGIAKNIQYF. The variable domain in full, completed from reference TRBV19 and TRBJ2-4, reads DGGITQSPKYLFRKEGQNVTLSCEQNLNHDAMYWYRQDPGQGLRLIYYSQIVNDFQKGDIAEGYSVSREKKESFPLTVTSAQKNPTAFYLCASSIVRQVKGIAKNIQYFGAGTRLSVL.

As DNA, the CDR3 is TGTGCCAGCAATACGATACAGGGTACAGATGGTTCACCCCTCCACTTT. Translated, it gives CASNTIQGTDGSPLHF. V is TRBV4-2 and J is TRBJ1-6, with D tentatively TRBD1 (6 bases). Germline V CDR1 and CDR2: LGHNA, YNFKEQ. V was shortened by 7 bases and J by 9 bases, with 22 bases between the two germline ends. This CDR3 has 16 amino acids.

The gene calls are TRBV19 and TRBJ2-1; 7 nucleotides line up with TRBD1. Trimming cost V 10 bases and J 10 bases; bases outside gene matches: 7. This CDR3 region has 11 residues. Germline-derived CDR1 and CDR2 are LNHDA and SQIVND (reference sequence). The CDR3 DNA reads as TGTGCCATATCGACAGGGCTCGAGCAGTTCTTC. This translates into CAISTGLEQFF. Filled out from reference TRBV19 and TRBJ2-1, the complete variable domain reads DGGITQSPKYLFRKEGQNVTLSCEQNLNHDAMYWYRQDPGQGLRLIYYSQIVNDFQKGDIAEGYSVSREKKESFPLTVTSAQKNPTAFYLCAISTGLEQFFGPGTRLTVL.

The gene calls are TRBV27 and TRBJ2-1; D is perhaps TRBD2 (6 bases). CDR3 length: 13 residues. Germline values: CDR1 MNHEY, CDR2 SMNVEV (reference sequence). The V end was cut by 7 bases, the J end by 4 bases, with 11 bases between. The CDR3 spells CASNVGGYNEQFF. CDR3 coding DNA: TGTGCCAGCAATGTGGGGGGATACAATGAGCAGTTCTTC.

This rearrangement joins TRBV9 to TRBJ2-1; 10 bases align to TRBD2. The CDR3 totals 19 residues. V lost 0 bases, J lost 4 bases, and 13 bases stayed unmatched. Germline V CDR1 and CDR2: SGDLS, YYNGEE. The CDR3 protein is CASSVESRGSGGDYNEQFF. CDR3 bases: TGTGCCAGCAGCGTAGAATCCCGAGGAAGCGGGGGGGATTACAATGAGCAGTTCTTC.

The CDR3 loop is CASSLGGEDDTQYF. The CDR3 bases are TGTGCCAGCAGTTTGGGCGGGGAGGACGATACGCAGTATTTT. The V call is TRBV28, the J call TRBJ2-3; D might be TRBD2 (6 bases). Germline V gives CDR1 MDHEN, CDR2 SYDVKM. V was clipped by 3 bases and J by 6 bases, with 13 bases between them. The CDR3 is 14 residues long.

The genes are TRBV27 and TRBJ1-5; possibly TRBD1 for D (5 bases). The CDR3 extends over 13 amino acids. In germline, CDR1 is MNHEY, CDR2 SMNVEV (reference sequence). Trimming removed 5 bases at V and 4 bases at J, with 9 bases between. CDR3 protein: CASSLTGNQPQHF. CDR3 nucleotide sequence: TGTGCCAGCAGTCTTACAGGTAATCAGCCCCAGCATTTT.

This clone was found once. V gene TRBV28 combines with J gene TRBJ1-5; 8 positions match TRBD1. V was pared by 8 bases and J by 3 bases, with 3 bases of the junction left unmatched. Germline values: CDR1 MDHEN, CDR2 SYDVKM. This CDR3 is 13 amino acids long. The CDR3 DNA follows: TGTGCCAGCCGACAGGGGAACAATCAGCCCCAGCATTTT. Its translation is CASRQGNNQPQHF.

The chain employs TRBV19 and TRBJ1-2, with 8 bases matching TRBD1. The CDR3 is made up of 14 amino acids. V trimming: 5 bases; J trimming: 7 bases; junction bases outside the gene matches: 9. Germline assignment: CDR1 LNHDA and CDR2 SQIVND (reference sequence). In DNA form, the CDR3 reads TGTGCCAGTAGTGCAATGACAGGGGTTGGTGGCTACACCTTC. Residues: CASSAMTGVGGYTF.

The gene calls are TRBV6-2 or TRBV6-3 and TRBJ2-1, with 11 bases fitting TRBD2. With V trimmed by 6 bases and J by 6 bases, 19 bases remained unmatched. This CDR3 is 19 amino acids long. Germline V lookup: CDR1 MNHEY, CDR2 SVGEGT. As DNA, the CDR3 is TGTGCCAGCAGCGATCCCAATAGCGGGGGGGCACCACTACCCAATGAGCAGTTCTTC. It encodes CASSDPNSGGAPLPNEQFF.

The V call is TRBV2, the J call TRBJ2-3, with TRBD1 as a possible D gene (5 bases). In germline, CDR1 is SNHLY, CDR2 FYNNEI. V was cut by 1 base and J by 2 bases, with 13 bases left in between. The CDR3 runs to 16 residues. For the CDR3, the DNA is TGTGCCAGCAGTGAAGAGAGGATAGGGGTCACAGATACGCAGTATTTT. Translating gives CASSEERIGVTDTQYF. Full variable domain (missing parts from reference TRBV2 and TRBJ2-3): EPEVTQTPSHQVTQMGQEVILRCVPISNHLYFYWYRQILGQKVEFLVSFYNNEISEKSEIFDDQFSVERPDGSNFTLKIRSTKLEDSAMYFCASSEERIGVTDTQYFGPGTRLTVL.

The chain couples TRBV11-2 to TRBJ1-5, with no clear D. Germline V gene lookup returns CDR1 SGHAT and CDR2 FQNNGV. This CDR3 spans 13 amino acids. V was cut by 5 bases and J by 3 bases, with 8 bases left in between. The DNA for the CDR3 is TGTGCCAGCAGCCTAGGACTCAATCAGCCCCAGCATTTT. As protein: CASSLGLNQPQHF.

The rearrangement joins TRBV6-2 or TRBV6-3 to TRBJ1-5, with TRBD1 as a possible D gene (5 bases). CDR1 and CDR2 (germline): MNHEY, SVGEGT. This CDR3 region has 19 residues. Trimming shortened V by 3 bases and J by 5 bases, and 26 bases separated the two germline ends. In DNA, the CDR3 is TGTGCCAGCAGTTATGATAAGGCGCCCAGGGCCCTCCTCGATCAGCCCCAGCATTTT. Translation gives CASSYDKAPRALLDQPQHF.

This sequence joins TRBV6-5 and TRBJ2-2, with 8 bases that match TRBD1. CDR1 MNHEY and CDR2 SVGAGI come from the germline V gene. Trimming took 6 bases from V and 6 from J; bases not matched to a gene: 6. This CDR3 has 14 amino acids. The CDR3 loop is CASRVDRDPGELFF. Written as DNA, the CDR3 is TGTGCCAGCAGGGTGGACAGGGACCCCGGGGAGCTGTTTTTT.

The rearrangement uses TRBV6-5 and TRBJ2-7, with 8 bases identical to TRBD1. The V and J ends lost 5 bases and 3 bases, in that order; junction bases with no gene match: 9. The CDR3 extends over 15 amino acids. Germline CDR1 MNHEY, CDR2 SVGAGI. The chain's CDR3 is CASSPRQGQNYEQYF. The CDR3 DNA sequence: TGTGCCAGCAGTCCCCGACAGGGGCAAAACTACGAGCAGTACTTC.

V usage is TRBV7-2 and J usage is TRBJ1-5, with 7 bases lining up with TRBD1. Germline CDR1 is SGHTA and CDR2 is FQGNSA. V shed 1 base, J shed 3 bases, and the junction held 9 bases outside the gene matches. CDR3 length: 17 residues. CDR3 sequence: CASSLDGGRGLNQPQHF. The CDR3 nucleotides are TGTGCCAGCAGCTTAGATGGGGGAAGGGGGCTCAATCAGCCCCAGCATTTT.

The J gene is TRBJ1-2, the V gene TRBV10-3; D gene unclear. Trimming removed 3 bases at V and 6 bases at J, with 14 bases between. Germline V lookup: CDR1 ENHRY, CDR2 SYGVKD. CDR3 length equals 14 residues. CDR3 region: CAISEGGVSNGYTF. The CDR3 coding sequence is TGTGCCATCAGTGAAGGCGGGGTTAGTAATGGCTACACCTTC.

The genes are TRBV5-6 and TRBJ2-1, with a possible D match to TRBD1 (5 bases). CDR3 size: 15 residues. CDR1 and CDR2 (germline): SGHDT, YYEEEE. Trimming took off 3 bases at V and 6 bases at J, with 16 bases between the two ends. The CDR3 here is CASSYGWGAGNEQFF. The CDR3 DNA reads TGTGCCAGCAGCTATGGCTGGGGCGCTGGCAATGAGCAGTTCTTC. Full variable domain (remainder filled in from reference TRBV5-6 and TRBJ2-1): DAGVTQSPTHLIKTRGQQVTLRCSPKSGHDTVSWYQQALGQGPQFIFQYYEEEERQRGNFPDRFSGHQFPNYSSELNVNALLLGDSALYLCASSYGWGAGNEQFFGPGTRLTVL.

The J gene is TRBJ1-1, the V gene TRBV4-1; D might be TRBD1 (6 bases). Germline values: CDR1 MGHRA, CDR2 YSYEKL. This CDR3 comprises 15 residues. Trimming stripped 4 bases from V and 6 bases from J, with 18 bases between. The CDR3 reads CASSPRGGGVAEAFF. CDR3 in DNA: TGCGCCAGCAGCCCACGGGGTGGGGGCGTCGCTGAAGCTTTCTTT.

The V call is TRBV6-2 or TRBV6-3, the J call TRBJ2-7; TRBD2 is a possible D gene (6 bases). Germline V gene sequence: CDR1 MNHEY, CDR2 SVGEGT. With 3 bases removed from V and 4 bases from J, the gap between germline ends came to 16 bases. The CDR3 is 15 amino acids. The CDR3 bases are TGTGCCAGCAGTTATAGAGGAGGGAGCTTTTACGAGCAGTACTTC. As protein: CASSYRGGSFYEQYF.

V gene TRBV7-9 combines with J gene TRBJ1-1, with D possibly TRBD1 on 6 matching bases. Looked up from germline, CDR1 is SEHNR and CDR2 is FQNEAQ (reference sequence). The CDR3 has 16 residues. Trimming stripped 1 base from V and 2 bases from J, with 14 bases between. CDR3 loop: CASSLEQGLTNTEAFF. As DNA, the CDR3 is TGTGCCAGCAGCTTAGAGCAGGGGTTAACAAACACTGAAGCTTTCTTT.